This is a list of T cell receptor beta chains from one sample in a study of T cells after yellow fever vaccination. TCRdb called the 5' RACE reads again in MiXCR, with one record for every CDR3 protein. Here the sample spans approximately 300,000 distinct CDR3 sequences, 9.5% to 12% being singletons. The sample was CD4+ T cells sorted from PBMCs, taken 45 days after the yellow fever booster vaccination. These receptors were collected from a man younger than 30 who received the YFV17D yellow fever vaccine. Both conserved end residues are part of each CDR3. The D gene is left open where the match is weak. The listing skips clone size in some rows; elsewhere it reads once, few, many or a size class.

j_call clone_size d_call v_call cdr3_nt cdr3_aa
TRBJ2-1 few TRBD1 TRBV5-1 TGCGCCAGCAGCTTGGCCGGGACAGACAATGAGCAGTTCTTC CASSLAGTDNEQFF
TRBJ2-7 once NA TRBV3-2 TGTGCCAGCTCTCTCGCTCGGGACAGACGCTCCTACGAGCAGTACTTC CASSLARDRRSYEQYF
TRBJ1-5 NA NA TRBV30 TGTGCCTGGAGTCTACAACGCGATCAGCCCCAGCATTTT CAWSLQRDQPQHF
TRBJ2-1 few TRBD2 TRBV13 TGTGCCAGCAGCCGGCGGGGGTCCAATGAGCAGTTCTTC CASSRRGSNEQFF
TRBJ2-1 NA NA TRBV11-3 TGTGCCAGCAGCTTGGGGGGGCGGGGAAGCTACAATGAGCAGTTCTTC CASSLGGRGSYNEQFF
TRBJ2-3 few TRBD2 TRBV20-1 TGCAGTGCTAGCGGTGCGGGGGGGACGAATACGCAGTATTTT CSASGAGGTNTQYF
TRBJ2-2 NA TRBD2 TRBV7-9 TGTGCCAGCAGCGGAAGACTAGCGGGGGGGCGAGGCACCGGGGAGCTGTTTTTT CASSGRLAGGRGTGELFF
TRBJ1-2 few TRBD1 TRBV9 TGTGCCAGCAGCGCCTCCAGGGGGGGTAACTACACCTTC CASSASRGGNYTF
TRBJ1-2 NA NA TRBV5-1 TGCGCCAGCAGCTTGTCGGGTCCGGAGGGGGGATATGGCTACACCTTC CASSLSGPEGGYGYTF
TRBJ2-4 NA NA TRBV5-1 TGCGCCAGCAGCTTGGATGGGGCTAACAACATTCAGTACTTC CASSLDGANNIQYF
TRBJ1-2 few NA TRBV10-1 TGCGCCAGCAGTGGACAGACCAACTATGGCTACACCTTC CASSGQTNYGYTF
TRBJ2-5 many TRBD1 TRBV11-2 TGTGCCAGCACCATTAGACAGGGAGAGACCCAGTACTTC CASTIRQGETQYF
TRBJ1-2 NA NA TRBV12-3/TRBV12-4 TGTGCCAGCAGCCATCGGGGGGTATCTGGCTACACCTTC CASSHRGVSGYTF
TRBJ2-6 NA NA TRBV20-1 TGCAGTGCTAGAGACATTTCGTCGGGGGCCAACGTCCTGACTTTC CSARDISSGANVLTF
TRBJ2-1 NA NA TRBV5-1 TGCGCCAGCAGCTGGGGGACCCGGCCCAGTGAGGAGCAGTTCTTC CASSWGTRPSEEQFF
TRBJ1-5 few NA TRBV6-2/TRBV6-3 TGTGCCAGCAGTTACCCGCCTCGGGAGGGAGGGAATCAGCCCCAGCATTTT CASSYPPREGGNQPQHF
TRBJ2-2 few NA TRBV5-1 TGCGCCAGCAGCTTGGTTGACTCCTCGAACACCGGGGAGCTGTTTTTT CASSLVDSSNTGELFF
TRBJ2-5 NA TRBD2 TRBV4-2 TGTGCCAGCAGCCCATCACTAGCGGGGGGCCAAGAGACCCAGTACTTC CASSPSLAGGQETQYF
TRBJ2-5 few TRBD1 TRBV28 TGTGCCAGCAGTGAAGGGACAGGGGGCGGAATAGGGACCCAGTACTTC CASSEGTGGGIGTQYF
TRBJ2-2 few NA TRBV29-1 TGCAGCGTGGCGCAGGTTCCCGGGGAGCTGTTTTTT CSVAQVPGELFF
TRBJ2-1 NA TRBD2 TRBV5-4 TGTGCCAGCAGCTTGTTGCGGGGGGCCGGTGAGCAGTTCTTC CASSLLRGAGEQFF
TRBJ2-3 NA NA TRBV6-4 TGTGCCAGCAGTGGGGGCCGAATCACAGATACGCAGTATTTT CASSGGRITDTQYF
TRBJ2-7 NA TRBD2 TRBV5-1 TGCGCCAGCAGCTTGGACAGCGGGGGGTACGAGCAGTACTTC CASSLDSGGYEQYF
TRBJ2-4 many NA TRBV5-6 TGTGCCAGCAGCCCAATAGGGGGTGCCAAAAACATTCAGTACTTC CASSPIGGAKNIQYF
TRBJ1-1 few NA TRBV18 TGTGCCAGCTCACCTAACGGGATTAGCACTGAAGCTTTCTTT CASSPNGISTEAFF
TRBJ1-1 NA NA TRBV9 TGTGCCAGCAGCGTAGATGTTAGTCGGATAGAAGCTTTCTTT CASSVDVSRIEAFF
TRBJ2-6 NA NA TRBV4-2 TGTGCCAGCAGCCAAGATATGTACTCTGGGGCCAACGTCCTGACTTTC CASSQDMYSGANVLTF
TRBJ2-1 few NA TRBV28 TGTGCCAGCAGTACGCAGGGGACTCGGCAGTTCTTC CASSTQGTRQFF
TRBJ1-6 NA TRBD1 TRBV20-1 TGCAGTGCTAGAGCCGGTGGGTCAGGGGGTTATTCACCCCTCCACTTT CSARAGGSGGYSPLHF
TRBJ2-1 NA NA TRBV20-1 TGCAGTGCTAGTTGGGGTATGGGGGATGAGCAGTTCTTC CSASWGMGDEQFF
TRBJ1-2 NA NA TRBV7-2 TGTGCCAGCAGCCGCACCAGGAACTATGGCTACACCTTC CASSRTRNYGYTF
TRBJ2-7 few TRBD1 TRBV10-3 TGTGCCATCACCTCGACCGGTAGGGGGACAGGGATATACGAGCAGTACTTC CAITSTGRGTGIYEQYF
TRBJ2-5 few TRBD1 TRBV11-2 TGTGCCAGCAGCTTAGATCCCGGGACAGGAACTCAGTACTTC CASSLDPGTGTQYF
TRBJ1-2 NA TRBD1 TRBV6-2/TRBV6-3 TGTGCCAGTATGGGACAGTCTAACTATGGCTACACCTTC CASMGQSNYGYTF
TRBJ2-6 many NA TRBV5-5 TGTGCCAGCAGCTTGGAACGGCTCTCTGGGGCCAACGTCCTGACTTTC CASSLERLSGANVLTF
TRBJ2-3 NA TRBD1 TRBV20-1 TGCAGTGCTAGAGCGACAGGGGCGGGGGATACGCAGTATTTT CSARATGAGDTQYF
TRBJ1-2 few NA TRBV29-1 TGCAGCGCCCCGACAGACGGCTACACCTTC CSAPTDGYTF
TRBJ2-3 NA TRBD2 TRBV5-1 TGCGCCAGCAGCTTGGGGACTAGCGGGGACCGCACAGATACGCAGTATTTT CASSLGTSGDRTDTQYF
TRBJ2-7 NA NA TRBV6-5 TGTGCCAGCATTTCGGGCTATTCCTACGAGCAGTACTTC CASISGYSYEQYF
TRBJ2-5 NA TRBD1 TRBV4-1 TGCGCCAGCAGCCACCCGTCTGGACAGGGAAAGCAAGAGACCCAGTACTTC CASSHPSGQGKQETQYF
TRBJ2-2 NA NA TRBV11-2 TGTGCCAGCAGCTTATGGGGGGCGACCGGGGAGCTGTTTTTT CASSLWGATGELFF
TRBJ2-1 many NA TRBV7-2 TGTGCCAGCAGCTTATCCAGGGTGAAGCAGTTCTTC CASSLSRVKQFF
TRBJ2-1 NA TRBD2 TRBV12-3/TRBV12-4 TGTGCCAGCAGTTCCGGGGGGGTCTTATTTGGTGAGCAGTTCTTC CASSSGGVLFGEQFF
TRBJ1-1 many NA TRBV7-2 TGTGCCAGCAGCGCCCTCAGGAACACTGAAGCTTTCTTT CASSALRNTEAFF
TRBJ1-2 NA TRBD1 TRBV5-4 TGTGCCAGCAGTCCTGGACAGGCGGCGGTCTACACCTTC CASSPGQAAVYTF
TRBJ1-1 few TRBD1 TRBV27 TGTGCCAGCACCCTACGAGGGGGCCTGAGTGGGAACACTGAAGCTTTCTTT CASTLRGGLSGNTEAFF
TRBJ2-1 NA TRBD2 TRBV29-1 TGCAGCGCCGGCTGGGCGGGGGTCTACAATGAGCAGTTCTTC CSAGWAGVYNEQFF
TRBJ1-4 many TRBD1 TRBV5-1 TGCGCCAGCAGCTTGGAGGGGGCGCGGGAAAAACTGTTTTTT CASSLEGAREKLFF
TRBJ2-6 few NA TRBV4-1 TGCGCCAGCAGCCAAGATTCGGGCGGCTCTGGGGCCAACGTCCTGACTTTC CASSQDSGGSGANVLTF